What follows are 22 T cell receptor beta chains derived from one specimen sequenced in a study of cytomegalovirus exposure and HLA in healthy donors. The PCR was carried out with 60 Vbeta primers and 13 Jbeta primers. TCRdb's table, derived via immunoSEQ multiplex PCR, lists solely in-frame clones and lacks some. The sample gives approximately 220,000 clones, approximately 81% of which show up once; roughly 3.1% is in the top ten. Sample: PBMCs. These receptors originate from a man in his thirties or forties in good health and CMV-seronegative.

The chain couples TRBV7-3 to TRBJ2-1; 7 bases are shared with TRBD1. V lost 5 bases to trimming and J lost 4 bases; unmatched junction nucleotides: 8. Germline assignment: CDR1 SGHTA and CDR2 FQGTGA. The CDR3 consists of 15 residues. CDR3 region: CASSQQQGKYNEQFF. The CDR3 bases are TGTGCCAGCAGCCAACAACAGGGGAAGTACAATGAGCAGTTCTTC.

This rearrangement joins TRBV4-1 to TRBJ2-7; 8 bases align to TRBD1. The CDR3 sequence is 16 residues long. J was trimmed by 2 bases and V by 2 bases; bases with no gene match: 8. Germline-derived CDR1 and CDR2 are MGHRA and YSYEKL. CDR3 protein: CASSQSPQGATYEQYF. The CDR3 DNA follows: TGCGCCAGCAGCCAATCTCCCCAGGGGGCAACCTACGAGCAGTACTTC.

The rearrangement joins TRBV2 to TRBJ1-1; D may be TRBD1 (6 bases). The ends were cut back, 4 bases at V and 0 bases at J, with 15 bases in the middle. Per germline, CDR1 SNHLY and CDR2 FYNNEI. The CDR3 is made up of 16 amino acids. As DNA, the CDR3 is TGTGCCAGCAGTGGGCCCGCGGGGGCGGTGAACACTGAAGCTTTCTTT. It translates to CASSGPAGAVNTEAFF. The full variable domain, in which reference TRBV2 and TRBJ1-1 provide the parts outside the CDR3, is EPEVTQTPSHQVTQMGQEVILRCVPISNHLYFYWYRQILGQKVEFLVSFYNNEISEKSEIFDDQFSVERPDGSNFTLKIRSTKLEDSAMYFCASSGPAGAVNTEAFFGQGTRLTVV.

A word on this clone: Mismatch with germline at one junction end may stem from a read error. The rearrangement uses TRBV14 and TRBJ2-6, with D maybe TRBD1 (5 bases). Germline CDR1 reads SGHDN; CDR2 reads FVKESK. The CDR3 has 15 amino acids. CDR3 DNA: TGTGCCAGCAGCTTCTCAATCTCTGGGGCCAGCGTCCTGACTTTC. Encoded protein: CASSFSISGASVLTF. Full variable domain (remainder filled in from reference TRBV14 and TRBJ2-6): EAGVTQFPSHSVIEKGQTVTLRCDPISGHDNLYWYRRVMGKEIKFLLHFVKESKQDESGMPNNRFLAERTGGTYSTLKVQPAELEDSGVYFCASSFSISGASVLTFGAGSRLTVL.

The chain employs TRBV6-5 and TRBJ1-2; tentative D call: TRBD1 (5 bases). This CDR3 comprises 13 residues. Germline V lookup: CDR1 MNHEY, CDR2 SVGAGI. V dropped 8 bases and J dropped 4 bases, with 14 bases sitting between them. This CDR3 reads CASSDSSFYGYTF. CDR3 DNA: TGTGCCAGCTCCGACAGTTCATTCTATGGCTACACCTTC.

This CDR3 is CASRPGGSNQPQHF. The CDR3 region has the DNA TGTGCCAGCAGGCCAGGGGGCTCGAATCAGCCCCAGCATTTT. This chain uses TRBV6-5 with TRBJ1-5, with 8 bases aligning to TRBD1. V gave up 6 bases and J gave up 4 bases; unmatched junction bases: 5. Germline values: CDR1 MNHEY, CDR2 SVGAGI. The CDR3 consists of 14 residues.

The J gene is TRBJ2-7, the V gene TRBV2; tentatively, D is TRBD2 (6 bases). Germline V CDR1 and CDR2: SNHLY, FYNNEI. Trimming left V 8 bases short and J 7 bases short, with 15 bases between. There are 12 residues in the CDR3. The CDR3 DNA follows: TGTGCCAGCCCTGGGGTGGGGACTGAGCAGTACTTC. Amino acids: CASPGVGTEQYF.

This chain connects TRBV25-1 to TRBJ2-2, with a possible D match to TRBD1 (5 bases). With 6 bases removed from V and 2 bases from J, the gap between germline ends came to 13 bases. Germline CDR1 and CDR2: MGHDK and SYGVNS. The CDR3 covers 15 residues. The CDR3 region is CASRTGASNTGELFF. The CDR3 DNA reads TGTGCCAGCAGAACTGGGGCCTCAAACACCGGGGAGCTGTTTTTT.

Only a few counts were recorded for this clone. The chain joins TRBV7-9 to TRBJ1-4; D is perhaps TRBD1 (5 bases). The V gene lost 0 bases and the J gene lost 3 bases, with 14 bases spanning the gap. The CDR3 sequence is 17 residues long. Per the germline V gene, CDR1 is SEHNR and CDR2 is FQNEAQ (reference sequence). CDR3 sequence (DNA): TGTGCCAGCAGCTTAGCGAGGGAGGGGCGAGCTAATGAAAAACTGTTTTTT. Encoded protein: CASSLAREGRANEKLFF.

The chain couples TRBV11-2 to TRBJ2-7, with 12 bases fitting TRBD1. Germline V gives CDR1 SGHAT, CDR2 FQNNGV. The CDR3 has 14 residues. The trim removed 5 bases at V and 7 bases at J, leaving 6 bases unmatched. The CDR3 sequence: CASSPGQGASEQYF. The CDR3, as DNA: TGTGCCAGCAGCCCGGGACAGGGGGCATCTGAGCAGTACTTC.

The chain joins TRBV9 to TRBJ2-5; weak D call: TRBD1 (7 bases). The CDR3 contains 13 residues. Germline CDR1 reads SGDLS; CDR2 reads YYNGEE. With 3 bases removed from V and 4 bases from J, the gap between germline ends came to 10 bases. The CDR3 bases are TGTGCCAGCAGCGGGCAGGGGGGAGAGACCCAGTACTTC. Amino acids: CASSGQGGETQYF.

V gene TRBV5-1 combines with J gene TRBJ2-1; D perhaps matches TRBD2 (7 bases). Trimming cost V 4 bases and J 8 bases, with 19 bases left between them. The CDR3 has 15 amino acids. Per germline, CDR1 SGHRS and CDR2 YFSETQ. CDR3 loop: CASSPGPGGQDEQFF. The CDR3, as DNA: TGCGCCAGCAGCCCGGGTCCCGGGGGGCAGGATGAGCAGTTCTTC.

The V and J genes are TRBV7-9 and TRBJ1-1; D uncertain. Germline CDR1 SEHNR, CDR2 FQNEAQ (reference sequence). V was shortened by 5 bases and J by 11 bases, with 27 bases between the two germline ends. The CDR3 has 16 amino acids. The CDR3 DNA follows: TGTGCCAGCAGCCCCCCCTTCCAGGACGGTCGCCGAGGGGCTTTCTTT. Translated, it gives CASSPPFQDGRRGAFF.

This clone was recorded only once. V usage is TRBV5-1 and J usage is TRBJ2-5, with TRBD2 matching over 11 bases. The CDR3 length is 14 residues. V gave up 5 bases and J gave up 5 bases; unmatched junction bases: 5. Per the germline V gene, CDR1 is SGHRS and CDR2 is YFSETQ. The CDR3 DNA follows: TGCGCCAGCAGGATAGCGGGGGGGCTTGAGACCCAGTACTTC. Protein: CASRIAGGLETQYF. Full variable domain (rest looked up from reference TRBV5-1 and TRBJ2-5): KAGVTQTPRYLIKTRGQQVTLSCSPISGHRSVSWYQQTPGQGLQFLFEYFSETQRNKGNFPGRFSGRQFSNSRSEMNVSTLELGDSALYLCASRIAGGLETQYFGPGTRLLVL.

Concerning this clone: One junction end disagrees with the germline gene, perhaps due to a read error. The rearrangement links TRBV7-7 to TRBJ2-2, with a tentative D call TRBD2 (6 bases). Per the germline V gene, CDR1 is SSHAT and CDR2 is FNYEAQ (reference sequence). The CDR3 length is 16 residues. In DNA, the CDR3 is TGTGCTAGCAGCTTTTCTTATGGTAGCGGAACCGGGGAGCTGTTTTTT. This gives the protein CASSFSYGSGTGELFF.

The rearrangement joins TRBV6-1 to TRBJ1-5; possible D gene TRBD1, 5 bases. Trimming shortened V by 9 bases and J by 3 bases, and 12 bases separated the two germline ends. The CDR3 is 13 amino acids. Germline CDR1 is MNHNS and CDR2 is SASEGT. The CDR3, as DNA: TGTGCCAGTGCCAACAGGTACAATCAGCCCCAGCATTTT. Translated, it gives CASANRYNQPQHF.

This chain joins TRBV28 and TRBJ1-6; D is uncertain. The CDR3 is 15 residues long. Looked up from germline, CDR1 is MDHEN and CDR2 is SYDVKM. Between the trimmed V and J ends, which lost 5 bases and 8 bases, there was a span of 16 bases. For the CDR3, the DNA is TGTGCCAGCAGTCCTTCGATCATGAGGGATTCACCCCTCCACTTT. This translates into CASSPSIMRDSPLHF.

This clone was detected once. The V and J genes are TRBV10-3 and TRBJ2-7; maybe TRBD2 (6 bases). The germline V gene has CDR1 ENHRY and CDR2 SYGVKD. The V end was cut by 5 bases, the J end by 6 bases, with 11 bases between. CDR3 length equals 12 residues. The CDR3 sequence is CAISKTSSEQYF. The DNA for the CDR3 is TGTGCCATCAGTAAGACTAGTTCCGAGCAGTACTTC.

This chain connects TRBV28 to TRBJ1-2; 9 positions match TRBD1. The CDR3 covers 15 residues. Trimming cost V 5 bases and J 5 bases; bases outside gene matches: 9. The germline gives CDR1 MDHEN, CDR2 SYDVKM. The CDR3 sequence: CASSQPSTGGYGYTF. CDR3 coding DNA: TGTGCCAGCAGTCAGCCCTCGACAGGGGGTTATGGCTACACCTTC.

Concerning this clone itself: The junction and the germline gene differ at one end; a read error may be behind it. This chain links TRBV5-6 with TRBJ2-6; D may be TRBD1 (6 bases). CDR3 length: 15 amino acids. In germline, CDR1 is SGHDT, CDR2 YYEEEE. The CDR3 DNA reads TGTGCCAGCATTATCTCAGGGGCTGGGGCCAGCGTCCTGACTTTC. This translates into CASIISGAGASVLTF.

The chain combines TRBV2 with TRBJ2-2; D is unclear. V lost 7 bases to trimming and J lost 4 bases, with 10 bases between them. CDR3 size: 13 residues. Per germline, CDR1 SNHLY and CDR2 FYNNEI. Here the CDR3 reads CASTPQITGELFF. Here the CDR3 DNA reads TGTGCCAGCACCCCACAGATCACCGGGGAGCTGTTTTTT.

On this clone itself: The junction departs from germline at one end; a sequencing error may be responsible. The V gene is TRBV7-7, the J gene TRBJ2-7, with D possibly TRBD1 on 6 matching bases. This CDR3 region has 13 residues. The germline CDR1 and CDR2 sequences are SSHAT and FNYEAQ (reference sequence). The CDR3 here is CASSLGDTYEQYF. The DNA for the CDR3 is TGTGCTAGCAGCTTAGGGGACACCTACGAGCAGTACTTC.